The 17 T cell receptor beta chains in this list originate from one sample, sequenced in a study of blood T cell repertoires in COVID-19. The protocol was immunoSEQ multiplex PCR, while the TCRdb copy is restricted to in-frame clones and leaves out a portion. Among approximately 170,000 clones listed, about 88% were seen once. The sample was peripheral blood. The receptors were gathered from a man between 60 and 75 years old with acute or convalescent COVID-19.

The J gene is TRBJ1-2, the V gene TRBV2, with a possible D match to TRBD1 (5 bases). The germline V and J ends were trimmed by 6 bases and 4 bases, with 15 bases remaining between them. Germline lookup yields CDR1 SNHLY and CDR2 FYNNEI. The CDR3 is made up of 14 amino acids. This chain's CDR3 is CASSLTVLGYGYTF. As DNA, the CDR3 is TGTGCCAGCAGCTTGACAGTTCTTGGCTATGGCTACACCTTC.

This clone showed up just a few times. J is TRBJ2-7 and V is TRBV7-2, with 9 bases matching TRBD2. V gave up 4 bases and J gave up 7 bases; unmatched junction bases: 5. The germline CDR1 and CDR2 sequences are SGHTA and FQGNSA. This CDR3 region has 13 residues. The CDR3: CASSSGLAREQYF. The CDR3 DNA reads as TGTGCCAGCAGCTCCGGACTAGCGCGGGAGCAGTACTTC.

The genes are TRBV5-4 and TRBJ1-2, with D possibly TRBD1 on 6 matching bases. V was shortened by 0 bases and J by 6 bases, with 12 bases between the two germline ends. This CDR3 has 14 amino acids. The germline V gene encodes CDR1 SGHNT and CDR2 YYREEE (reference sequence). The CDR3 DNA is TGTGCCAGCAGCTTGGTTTTCCAGGGGCATGGCTACACCTTC. Its translation: CASSLVFQGHGYTF.

This sequence joins TRBV5-1 and TRBJ1-1, with unresolved D. Germline loops: CDR1 SGHRS, CDR2 YFSETQ. V lost 1 base to trimming and J lost 0 bases, with 4 bases between them. The CDR3 loop spans 13 amino acids. The CDR3, as DNA: TGCGCCAGCAGCTTGATCTTGAACACTGAAGCTTTCTTT. Protein sequence: CASSLILNTEAFF.

A few counts support this clone. The rearrangement joins TRBV19 to TRBJ1-1; no firm D call. Trimming took off 7 bases at V and 4 bases at J, with 7 bases between the two ends. This CDR3 has 11 residues. Germline V gene lookup returns CDR1 LNHDA and CDR2 SQIVND (reference sequence). The CDR3 protein is CASTGITEAFF. The CDR3 region has the DNA TGTGCCAGTACGGGTATCACTGAAGCTTTCTTT.

This chain connects TRBV18 to TRBJ1-1; 7 nucleotides match TRBD1. The V gene's germline CDR1 is KGHSH and CDR2 LQKENI. CDR3 size: 15 residues. V was pared by 8 bases and J by 0 bases, with 9 bases of the junction left unmatched. DNA for the CDR3: TGTGCCAGCGCAATGCCGGGACAGATGAACACTGAAGCTTTCTTT. As protein: CASAMPGQMNTEAFF.

This clone appeared once. The gene calls are TRBV30 and TRBJ1-1, with TRBD1 matching over 7 bases. Germline V gives CDR1 GTSNPN, CDR2 SVGIG (reference sequence). J lost 5 bases, V lost 8 bases, and 8 bases had no gene match. The CDR3 loop spans 12 amino acids. CDR3 DNA sequence: TGTGCCCGACAGGGCCCGGGAACTGAAGCTTTCTTT. This sequence encodes CARQGPGTEAFF.

V gene TRBV19 combines with J gene TRBJ2-1, with D possibly matching TRBD2 (6 bases). The V end was cut by 5 bases, the J end by 12 bases, with 20 bases between. Germline V lookup: CDR1 LNHDA, CDR2 SQIVND (reference sequence). This CDR3 contains 14 residues. Here the CDR3 reads CASSPPWGSGLQFF. Here the CDR3 DNA reads TGTGCCAGTAGTCCGCCCTGGGGTAGCGGACTGCAGTTCTTC.

The chain combines TRBV18 with TRBJ1-6; 7 bases match TRBD1. The CDR3 is made up of 14 amino acids. The V and J ends lost 3 bases and 7 bases, in that order; junction bases with no gene match: 3. Germline assignment: CDR1 KGHSH and CDR2 LQKENI. In nucleotides, the CDR3 is TGTGCCAGCTCACCCGGGACAGAAAATTCACCCCTCCACTTT. It encodes CASSPGTENSPLHF.

A remark on this clone: Other nucleotide sequences from this sample produce the same CDR3. The chain recombines TRBV18 with TRBJ1-6, with D possibly matching TRBD1 (6 bases). The CDR3 consists of 15 residues. Trimming cost V 1 base and J 4 bases, with 8 bases left between them. Germline V lookup: CDR1 KGHSH, CDR2 LQKENI. The CDR3 DNA is TGTGCCAGCTCACCACTGGACAGTTATAATTCACCCCTCCACTTT. Residues: CASSPLDSYNSPLHF. Full variable domain (rest looked up from reference TRBV18 and TRBJ1-6): NAGVMQNPRHLVRRRGQEARLRCSPMKGHSHVYWYRQLPEEGLKFMVYLQKENIIDESGMPKERFSAEFPKEGPSILRIQQVVRGDSAAYFCASSPLDSYNSPLHFGNGTRLTVT.

The chain combines TRBV5-1 with TRBJ1-5, with 7 bases that match TRBD1. The CDR3 length is 16 residues. CDR1 and CDR2 from the germline V gene are SGHRS and YFSETQ. After removal of 0 bases from V and 5 bases from J, the junction contained 8 bases not matched to a gene. Written as DNA, the CDR3 is TGCGCCAGCAGCTTGGATCTTAGCAGGGGGGATCAGCCCCAGCATTTT. It translates to CASSLDLSRGDQPQHF.

The chain couples TRBV5-1 to TRBJ1-6; 7 nucleotides align to TRBD1. Trimming cost V 3 bases and J 6 bases; bases outside gene matches: 6. The CDR3 has 15 amino acids. Germline CDR1 SGHRS, CDR2 YFSETQ. CDR3 in amino acids: CASSSLGQVNSPLHF. The CDR3 DNA reads as TGCGCCAGCAGCTCCCTCGGACAGGTTAATTCACCCCTCCACTTT.

Here the CDR3 reads CASSPPSGAGGYTF. CDR3 sequence (DNA): TGTGCCAGCAGCCCCCCTTCGGGAGCTGGTGGCTACACCTTC. This chain joins TRBV5-6 and TRBJ1-2; no definite D call. The CDR3 runs 14 residues. Germline V gene data show CDR1 as SGHDT and CDR2 as YYEEEE. V lost 4 bases and J lost 7, with 17 bases in between.

The J gene is TRBJ2-3, the V gene TRBV19; D possibly corresponds to TRBD2 (6 bases). V lost 8 bases and J lost 6, with 15 bases in between. This CDR3 has 13 amino acids. Germline V gene lookup returns CDR1 LNHDA and CDR2 SQIVND (reference sequence). The CDR3: CASSRDFWDTQYF. The CDR3 DNA follows: TGTGCCAGTTCGAGGGACTTTTGGGATACGCAGTATTTT.

This sequence joins TRBV27 and TRBJ1-5; TRBD1 matches 9 bases. Germline CDR1 and CDR2: MNHEY and SMNVEV (reference sequence). CDR3 length: 14 amino acids. Losses at the gene ends were 6 bases for V and 6 bases for J; bases not matched to a gene: 6. CDR3: CASSPDRGSQPQHF. CDR3 DNA sequence: TGTGCCAGCAGCCCCGACAGGGGGAGTCAGCCCCAGCATTTT.

J is TRBJ1-1 and V is TRBV18; 8 bases are shared with TRBD1. The J segment lost 1 base and the V segment lost 6 bases, leaving 4 bases of the junction unmatched. This CDR3 has 14 residues. Germline V gene data show CDR1 as KGHSH and CDR2 as LQKENI. The CDR3 is CASSRDRGNTEAFF. The CDR3 DNA is TGTGCCAGCTCCAGAGACAGGGGGAACACTGAAGCTTTCTTT.

The V gene is TRBV2, the J gene TRBJ1-1; D perhaps matches TRBD1 (6 bases). V was pared by 3 bases and J by 4 bases, with 15 bases between. Germline CDR1 SNHLY, CDR2 FYNNEI. The CDR3 is 15 amino acids. CDR3 bases: TGTGCCAGCAGTGAGGGGGCTTTTGGGCGCACTGAAGCTTTCTTT. Translation: CASSEGAFGRTEAFF.